Below are 26 T cell receptor beta chains sequenced from a single sample in a study of blood T cell repertoires in COVID-19. Measured with immunoSEQ multiplex PCR; TCRdb has only the in-frame clones, and not every one. This sample carries under 400,000 clones, almost 90% of them seen once, and the ten largest clones take 2.5% to 3%. The specimen was peripheral blood. The receptors originated from a woman in her 30s with COVID-19, enrolled during active disease.

This clone was picked up a small number of times. This sequence joins TRBV2 and TRBJ1-5; 9 nucleotides align to TRBD1. This CDR3 region has 14 residues. The V and J ends lost 4 bases and 5 bases, in that order; junction bases with no gene match: 3. Germline CDR1 reads SNHLY; CDR2 reads FYNNEI. CDR3 region: CASSADRGYQPQHF. In nucleotides, the CDR3 is TGTGCCAGCAGTGCCGACAGGGGGTATCAGCCCCAGCATTTT.

This rearrangement joins TRBV27 to TRBJ2-3, with D possibly matching TRBD1 (5 bases). This CDR3 contains 14 residues. Deletions cut 6 bases from V and 6 bases from J, with 16 bases between. Per the germline V gene, CDR1 is MNHEY and CDR2 is SMNVEV (reference sequence). The DNA for the CDR3 is TGTGCCAGCAGCGCAACGACAGCCCGGGATACGCAGTATTTT. Translated: CASSATTARDTQYF.

This chain uses TRBV12-3 or TRBV12-4 with TRBJ2-7; D perhaps matches TRBD2 (6 bases). Trimming stripped 6 bases from V and 7 bases from J, with 13 bases between. The CDR3 length is 12 residues. The CDR3, as DNA: TGTGCCAGCAGGCCGAGTGCGGGGGAGCAGTACTTC. Residues: CASRPSAGEQYF.

The J gene is TRBJ2-3, the V gene TRBV29-1, with 9 bases that match TRBD2. Germline V gene data show CDR1 as SQVTM and CDR2 as ANQGSEA. V lost 4 bases, J lost 3 bases, and 5 bases stayed unmatched. The CDR3 spans 14 residues. The CDR3 sequence: CSVGVAGATDTQYF. In nucleotides, the CDR3 is TGCAGCGTTGGGGTAGCGGGGGCTACAGATACGCAGTATTTT.

This chain uses TRBV5-4 with TRBJ2-7, with 12 bases matching TRBD2. V lost 3 bases, J lost 5 bases, and 0 bases stayed unmatched. The CDR3 runs to 13 residues. Germline-derived CDR1 and CDR2 are SGHNT and YYREEE (reference sequence). The CDR3 spells CASSSSGRDEQYF. The CDR3 DNA follows: TGTGCCAGCAGCTCTAGCGGGAGGGACGAGCAGTACTTC.

The V and J genes are TRBV6-6 and TRBJ1-3; 9 nucleotides line up with TRBD1. The CDR3 consists of 16 residues. J lost 4 bases, V lost 4 bases, and 8 bases had no gene match. The germline gives CDR1 MNHNY, CDR2 SVGAGI (reference sequence). CDR3 bases: TGTGCCAGCAGTTTTCCGGGACAGGGACTCGGAAACACCATATATTTT. Amino acids: CASSFPGQGLGNTIYF.

The chain is built from TRBV9 and TRBJ2-7, with 10 bases aligning to TRBD1. This CDR3 has 15 residues. CDR1 and CDR2 (germline): SGDLS, YYNGEE. The V gene end was trimmed by 2 bases and the J gene end by 2 bases; junction bases not matched to a gene: 4. The CDR3 is CASSVGQGRTYEQYF. The CDR3 region has the DNA TGTGCCAGCAGCGTGGGACAGGGGCGGACCTACGAGCAGTACTTC. Full variable domain (remainder filled in from reference TRBV9 and TRBJ2-7): DSGVTQTPKHLITATGQRVTLRCSPRSGDLSVYWYQQSLDQGLQFLIQYYNGEERAKGNILERFSAQQFPDLHSELNLSSLELGDSALYFCASSVGQGRTYEQYFGPGTRLTVT.

This chain uses TRBV5-6 with TRBJ2-7, with TRBD1 identical over 9 bases. CDR3 length: 14 residues. The germline gives CDR1 SGHDT, CDR2 YYEEEE. The J segment lost 2 bases and the V segment lost 0 bases, leaving 0 bases of the junction unmatched. The CDR3 region has the DNA TGTGCCAGCAGCTTGGGACAGGGGGCCTACGAGCAGTACTTC. This sequence encodes CASSLGQGAYEQYF.

The CDR3 protein is CASQGAVGTQYF. Written as DNA, the CDR3 is TGTGCCAGCCAGGGGGCGGTGGGTACGCAGTATTTT. The genes are TRBV28 and TRBJ2-3, with TRBD1 matching 8 bases. Germline assignment: CDR1 MDHEN and CDR2 SYDVKM. This CDR3 has 12 residues. J gave up 8 bases and V 8 bases, and 6 bases lay outside the gene matches. The full variable domain, completed using reference TRBV28 and TRBJ2-3, is DVKVTQSSRYLVKRTGEKVFLECVQDMDHENMFWYRQDPGLGLRLIYFSYDVKMKEKGDIPEGYSVSREKKERFSLILESASTNQTSMYLCASQGAVGTQYFGPGTRLTVL.

The rearrangement uses TRBV29-1 and TRBJ2-2, with a possible D match to TRBD1 (5 bases). Trimming stripped 7 bases from V and 3 bases from J, with 15 bases between. The germline V gene encodes CDR1 SQVTM and CDR2 ANQGSEA. The CDR3 length is 14 residues. The CDR3 nucleotides are TGCAGCGCAAGACAGATCCGAGACACCGGGGAGCTGTTTTTT. Protein sequence: CSARQIRDTGELFF.

The chain joins TRBV6-6 to TRBJ2-1; 9 bases align to TRBD1. Germline V gene sequence: CDR1 MNHNY, CDR2 SVGAGI (reference sequence). The CDR3 runs to 14 residues. V shed 2 bases and J 5 bases; nucleotides not matched to a gene: 1. CDR3 in DNA: TGTGCCAGCAGTTACCGGACAGGGGACAATGAGCAGTTCTTC. Translating gives CASSYRTGDNEQFF.

The chain joins TRBV15 to TRBJ2-5, with D possibly matching TRBD1 (5 bases). The germline V gene encodes CDR1 LNHNV and CDR2 YYDKDF (reference sequence). The CDR3 is 15 amino acids. Trimming took off 6 bases at V and 0 bases at J, with 14 bases between the two ends. The chain's CDR3 is CATSLDTAYQETQYF. CDR3 DNA: TGTGCCACCAGTCTGGACACAGCGTACCAAGAGACCCAGTACTTC.

The gene calls are TRBV2 and TRBJ2-3, with D perhaps matching TRBD2 (6 bases). This CDR3 has 13 amino acids. Germline-derived CDR1 and CDR2 are SNHLY and FYNNEI. The V end was cut by 7 bases, the J end by 0 bases, with 8 bases between. CDR3: CASMAGSTDTQYF. CDR3 in DNA: TGTGCCAGCATGGCGGGAAGCACAGATACGCAGTATTTT.

The CDR3 loop is CASSSLGRHYGYTF. The CDR3 DNA sequence: TGCGCCAGCAGCTCTTTGGGGCGCCACTATGGCTACACCTTC. This chain links TRBV5-1 with TRBJ1-2; possible D gene TRBD1, 5 bases. The V gene's germline CDR1 is SGHRS and CDR2 YFSETQ. The CDR3 runs 14 residues. The ends were cut back, 3 bases at V and 3 bases at J, with 12 bases in the middle.

This sequence joins TRBV30 and TRBJ2-5, with D hard to call. This CDR3 region has 14 residues. V lost 7 bases and J lost 2, with 17 bases in between. Germline values: CDR1 GTSNPN, CDR2 SVGIG (reference sequence). The CDR3 DNA reads as TGTGCCTCGCAGGCCACAGCAATTCAAGAGACCCAGTACTTC. Protein: CASQATAIQETQYF.

This rearrangement joins TRBV3-1 (or the pseudogene TRBV3-2) to TRBJ1-6, with TRBD1 identical over 8 bases. Unmatched junction bases numbered 11, after V lost 4 bases and J lost 6 bases. CDR1 and CDR2 from the germline V gene are LGHDT and YNNKEL (reference sequence). The CDR3 contains 17 residues. CDR3 sequence (DNA): TGTGCCAGCAGCCTTAACCCGACAGGGGCGGGTAATTCACCCCTCCACTTT. This gives the protein CASSLNPTGAGNSPLHF.

The gene calls are TRBV28 and TRBJ2-3, with 7 bases fitting TRBD1. Germline V gene lookup returns CDR1 MDHEN and CDR2 SYDVKM. The CDR3 is made up of 16 amino acids. V dropped 2 bases and J dropped 5; count of bases not matched to a gene: 10. The CDR3 DNA reads TGTGCCAGCAGTTTAAAACTGCGCAGGGGGTTAGATACGCAGTATTTT. It yields the protein CASSLKLRRGLDTQYF.

This sequence joins TRBV27 and TRBJ2-5, with 7 bases fitting TRBD1. CDR1 is MNHEY and CDR2 is SMNVEV in the germline V gene (reference sequence). With 4 bases clipped from V and 5 bases from J, the junction kept 7 bases outside the gene matches. The CDR3 has 14 amino acids. CDR3 bases: TGTGCCAGCAGTTCCGGACAGGCCGGGGAGACCCAGTACTTC. This codes for CASSSGQAGETQYF.

Only one count was recorded for this clone. This sequence joins TRBV27 and TRBJ2-7, with D perhaps TRBD1 (5 bases). Germline CDR1 and CDR2: MNHEY and SMNVEV (reference sequence). V lost 6 bases to trimming and J lost 3 bases, with 12 bases between them. The CDR3 runs to 13 residues. CDR3 amino acids: CASSVDRLYEQYF. The CDR3 nucleotides are TGTGCCAGCAGCGTCGACAGACTCTACGAGCAGTACTTC.

The rearrangement uses TRBV28 and TRBJ1-4; TRBD1 agrees at 8 bases. The CDR3 is made up of 15 amino acids. The germline CDR1 and CDR2 sequences are MDHEN and SYDVKM. V dropped 5 bases and J dropped 7; count of bases not matched to a gene: 9. Here the CDR3 DNA reads TGTGCCAGCAGTCAGGCGGACAGGGATGTTGAAAAACTGTTTTTT. Its translation: CASSQADRDVEKLFF.

The rearrangement joins TRBV3-1 (or the pseudogene TRBV3-2) to TRBJ2-1; 12 nucleotides agree with TRBD2. The length of the CDR3 is 16 residues. The germline V gene encodes CDR1 LGHDT and CDR2 YNNKEL (reference sequence). With 4 bases clipped from V and 7 bases from J, the junction kept 8 bases outside the gene matches. The chain's CDR3 is CASSLQVTSGRNEQFF. The CDR3 nucleotides read TGTGCCAGCAGCCTACAGGTGACTAGCGGGAGAAATGAGCAGTTCTTC.

The chain employs TRBV2 and TRBJ2-7; maybe TRBD1 (5 bases). The CDR3 covers 15 residues. V dropped 6 bases and J dropped 5 bases, with 20 bases sitting between them. Germline V CDR1 and CDR2: SNHLY, FYNNEI. The CDR3 here is CASSRLAGILDEQYF. The CDR3 nucleotides are TGTGCCAGCAGCAGGCTCGCAGGGATTCTTGACGAGCAGTACTTC.

This clone appeared once. This chain uses TRBV15 with TRBJ2-7, with a weak D call TRBD1 (6 bases). CDR3 length equals 15 residues. Trimming stripped 3 bases from V and 5 bases from J, with 17 bases between. Germline V gene data show CDR1 as LNHNV and CDR2 as YYDKDF (reference sequence). The DNA for the CDR3 is TGTGCCACCAGCAGGGGATTGGGGGCTGAAAACGAGCAGTACTTC. Translated, it gives CATSRGLGAENEQYF. The complete variable domain, with remaining parts taken from reference TRBV15 and TRBJ2-7, reads DAMVIQNPRYQVTQFGKPVTLSCSQTLNHNVMYWYQQKSSQAPKLLFHYYDKDFNNEADTPDNFQSRRPNTSFCFLDIRSPGLGDTAMYLCATSRGLGAENEQYFGPGTRLTVT.

This chain uses TRBV10-3 with TRBJ1-1; weak D call: TRBD1 (6 bases). The CDR3 extends over 13 amino acids. V shed 7 bases and J shed 1 base, with 10 bases lying between them. Germline V gives CDR1 ENHRY, CDR2 SYGVKD. The CDR3, as DNA: TGTGCCATCACCCGGACAGAGAACACTGAAGCTTTCTTT. It encodes CAITRTENTEAFF.

The rearrangement links TRBV6-5 to TRBJ1-2, with a weak D call TRBD1 (6 bases). CDR1 and CDR2 from the germline V gene are MNHEY and SVGAGI. This CDR3 region has 14 residues. Trimming took off 6 bases at V and 7 bases at J, with 18 bases between the two ends. CDR3 residues: CASRPVTGSGGYTF. CDR3 DNA: TGTGCCAGCAGGCCGGTTACAGGGTCTGGTGGCTACACCTTC.

The chain recombines TRBV5-1 with TRBJ2-1; 9 nucleotides match TRBD2. V lost 0 bases and J lost 5; bases outside the gene matches: 0. Looked up from germline, CDR1 is SGHRS and CDR2 is YFSETQ. The CDR3 spans 14 residues. This chain's CDR3 is CASSLGLADNEQFF. The CDR3 DNA is TGCGCCAGCAGCTTGGGACTAGCGGACAATGAGCAGTTCTTC.